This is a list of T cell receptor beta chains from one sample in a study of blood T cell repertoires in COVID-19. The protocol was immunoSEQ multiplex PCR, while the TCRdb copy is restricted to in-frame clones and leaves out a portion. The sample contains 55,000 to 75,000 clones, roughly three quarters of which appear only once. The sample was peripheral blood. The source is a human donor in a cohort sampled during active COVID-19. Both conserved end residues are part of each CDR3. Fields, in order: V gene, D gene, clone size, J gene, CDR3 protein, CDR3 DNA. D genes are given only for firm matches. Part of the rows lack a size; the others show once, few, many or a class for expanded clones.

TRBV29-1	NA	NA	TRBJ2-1	CSVDVSYNEQFF	TGCAGCGTTGACGTCAGCTACAATGAGCAGTTCTTC
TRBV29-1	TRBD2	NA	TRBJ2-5	CSGTSGRETQYF	TGCAGCGGAACTAGCGGGAGAGAGACCCAGTACTTC
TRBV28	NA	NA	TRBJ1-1	CASKNRQAQNTEAFF	TGTGCCAGCAAAAATCGGCAGGCCCAGAACACTGAAGCTTTCTTT
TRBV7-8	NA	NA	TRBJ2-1	CASSSGNEQFF	TGTGCCAGCAGCTCGGGGAATGAGCAGTTCTTC
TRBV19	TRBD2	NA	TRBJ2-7	CASSWGSGTYEQYF	TGTGCCAGTAGCTGGGGGAGCGGGACCTACGAGCAGTACTTC
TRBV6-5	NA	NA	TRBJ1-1	CASRLGGKNTEAFF	TGTGCCAGCCGCCTTGGGGGGAAAAACACTGAAGCTTTCTTT
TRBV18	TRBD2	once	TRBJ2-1	CASSPLSGSSYNEQFF	TGTGCCAGCTCACCACTTAGCGGGAGCTCCTACAATGAGCAGTTCTTC
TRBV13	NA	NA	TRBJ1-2	CASSPGGYTF	TGTGCCAGCAGCCCAGGTGGCTACACCTTC
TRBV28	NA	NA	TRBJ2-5	CASRPTGPGETQYF	TGTGCCAGCAGACCGACAGGCCCCGGGGAGACCCAGTACTTC
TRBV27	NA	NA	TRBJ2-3	CASSGYVRGPTDTQYF	TGTGCCAGCAGTGGGTATGTCAGGGGCCCCACAGATACGCAGTATTTT
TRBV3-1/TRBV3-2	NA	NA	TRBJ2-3	CASSQAGTDTQYF	TGTGCCAGCAGCCAAGCAGGTACAGATACGCAGTATTTT
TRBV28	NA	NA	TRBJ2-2	CASSFSLAGELFF	TGTGCCAGCAGTTTTTCGCTAGCCGGGGAGCTGTTTTTT
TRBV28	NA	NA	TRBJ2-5	CASSLSGGGSQETQYF	TGTGCCAGCAGTTTATCCGGCGGGGGCAGTCAAGAGACCCAGTACTTC
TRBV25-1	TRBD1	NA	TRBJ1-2	CASSGLGTGVGGYTF	TGTGCCAGCAGTGGGCTCGGGACAGGGGTAGGGGGCTACACCTTC
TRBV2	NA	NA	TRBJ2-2	CASSERSGELFF	TGTGCCAGCAGTGAGAGGTCGGGGGAGCTGTTTTTT
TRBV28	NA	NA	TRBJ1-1	CATRQRTLNTEAFF	TGTGCCACTCGACAGCGTACCCTGAACACTGAAGCTTTCTTT
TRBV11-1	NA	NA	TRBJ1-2	CASSPPGQVYGYTF	TGTGCCAGCAGCCCACCAGGACAAGTCTATGGCTACACCTTC
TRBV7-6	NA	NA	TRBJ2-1	CASSRLSAETSNEQFF	TGTGCCAGCAGCCGTTTGTCGGCGGAAACGTCCAATGAGCAGTTCTTC
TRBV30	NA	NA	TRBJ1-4	CAWSVQDEKLFF	TGTGCCTGGAGTGTACAGGATGAAAAACTGTTTTTT
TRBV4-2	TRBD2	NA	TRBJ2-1	CASSRTYGTSGSSYNEQFF	TGTGCCAGCAGCCGCACATATGGGACTAGCGGGAGTTCCTACAATGAGCAGTTCTTC
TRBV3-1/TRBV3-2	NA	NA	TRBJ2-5	CASSLRGGETQYF	TGTGCCAGCAGCCTCAGGGGCGGCGAGACCCAGTACTTC
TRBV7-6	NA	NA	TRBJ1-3	CASSLLSVSPGNTIYF	TGTGCCAGCAGCTTGTTGTCCGTATCCCCTGGAAACACCATATATTTT
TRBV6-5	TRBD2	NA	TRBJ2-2	CASRLSGHTGELFF	TGTGCCAGCCGGCTTAGCGGGCACACCGGGGAGCTGTTTTTT
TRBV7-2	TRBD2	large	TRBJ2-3	CASSLDWREATQYF	TGTGCCAGCAGCCTGGACTGGCGGGAGGCCACGCAGTATTTT
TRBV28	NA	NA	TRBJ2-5	CAISWAGPQETQYF	TGTGCCATTTCGTGGGCAGGGCCCCAAGAGACCCAGTACTTC